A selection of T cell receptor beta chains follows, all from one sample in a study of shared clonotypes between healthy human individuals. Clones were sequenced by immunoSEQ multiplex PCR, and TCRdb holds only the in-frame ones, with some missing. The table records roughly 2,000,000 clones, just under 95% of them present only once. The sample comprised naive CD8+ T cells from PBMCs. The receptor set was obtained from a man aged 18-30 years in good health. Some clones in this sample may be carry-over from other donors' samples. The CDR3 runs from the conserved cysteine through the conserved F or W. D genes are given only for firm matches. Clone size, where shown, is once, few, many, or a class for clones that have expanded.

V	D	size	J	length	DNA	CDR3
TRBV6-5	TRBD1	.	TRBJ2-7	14	TGTGCCAGCAGTTCCCTGTCAGGGGGCTACGAGCAGTACTTC	CASSSLSGGYEQYF
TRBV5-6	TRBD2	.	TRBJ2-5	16	TGTGCCAGCAGCGGTACCTATAGCGGGTCACAAGAGACCCAGTACTTC	CASSGTYSGSQETQYF
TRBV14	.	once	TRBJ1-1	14	TGTGCCAGCAGCACCCGGGAAAGGGGCACTGAAGCTTTCTTT	CASSTRERGTEAFF
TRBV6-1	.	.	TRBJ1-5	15	TGTGCCAGCAGTGAAATACAACACCTCAATCAGCCCCAGCATTTT	CASSEIQHLNQPQHF
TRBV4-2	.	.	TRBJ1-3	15	TGTGCCAGCAGCCCGACCCGTCGATCTGGAAACACCATATATTTT	CASSPTRRSGNTIYF
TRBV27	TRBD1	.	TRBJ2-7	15	TGTGCCAGCAGGCCCTTCGGGACAGGGTCCTACGAGCAGTACTTC	CASRPFGTGSYEQYF
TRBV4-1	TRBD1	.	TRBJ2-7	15	TGCGCCAGCAGCCAAACCGGGACAGGGCTCTACGAGCAGTACTTC	CASSQTGTGLYEQYF
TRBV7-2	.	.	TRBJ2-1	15	TGTGCCAGCAGATTAACAGGGAGCTCCTACAATGAGCAGTTCTTC	CASRLTGSSYNEQFF
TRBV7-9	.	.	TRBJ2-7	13	TGTGCCAGCAGCTCTTATATCTCCTACGAGCAGTACTTC	CASSSYISYEQYF
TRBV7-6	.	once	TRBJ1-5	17	TGTGCCAGCAGCCCCGGGGTACGGTCTTATAGCAATCAGCCCCAGCATTTT	CASSPGVRSYSNQPQHF
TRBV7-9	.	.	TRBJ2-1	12	TGTGCCAGCAGCTTAGAAGGAGAAGAGCAGTTCTTC	CASSLEGEEQFF
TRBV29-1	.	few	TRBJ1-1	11	TGCAGCGGCCGGGTCCCCACTGAAGCTTTCTTT	CSGRVPTEAFF
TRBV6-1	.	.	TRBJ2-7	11	TGTGCCCTCGCGGACGGCTACGAGCAGTACTTC	CALADGYEQYF
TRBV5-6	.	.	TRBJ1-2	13	TGTGCCAGCAGCTTGCCGGCTAACTATGGCTACACCTTC	CASSLPANYGYTF
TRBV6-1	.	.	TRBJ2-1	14	TGTGCCAGCAGTGAAGGGAGGGGTTACAATGAGCAGTTCTTC	CASSEGRGYNEQFF
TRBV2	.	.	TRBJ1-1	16	TGTGCCAGCAGTGAAGCCCGGGAGAGGGTGAACACTGAAGCTTTCTTT	CASSEARERVNTEAFF
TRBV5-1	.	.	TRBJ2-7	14	TGCGCCAGCCGCCCATACTACCCATCCCCCGAGCAGTACTTC	CASRPYYPSPEQYF
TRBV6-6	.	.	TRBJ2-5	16	TGTGCCAGCAGTTACCCGGGGGATGGCAGAAAAGAGACCCAGTACTTC	CASSYPGDGRKETQYF
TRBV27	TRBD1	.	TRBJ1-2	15	TGTGCCAGCAGTTTATCAGGACAGGGGGCACCTGGCTACACCTTC	CASSLSGQGAPGYTF
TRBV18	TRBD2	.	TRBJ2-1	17	TGTGCCAGCTCACCCTACAGACTAGCGGGAGGGGACAATGAGCAGTTCTTC	CASSPYRLAGGDNEQFF
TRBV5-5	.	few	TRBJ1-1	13	TGTGCCAGCAGCCTCGATATTGCGACTGAAGCTTTCTTT	CASSLDIATEAFF
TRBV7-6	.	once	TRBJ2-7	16	TGTGCCAGCAGCTTAGGGAACAGGGGAGGGAACTACGAGCAGTACTTC	CASSLGNRGGNYEQYF
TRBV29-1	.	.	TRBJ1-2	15	TGCAGCGTTGAAGGAGTTGGAGAGACCAACTATGGCTACACCTTC	CSVEGVGETNYGYTF
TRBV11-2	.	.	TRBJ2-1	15	TGTGCCAGCAGTCTGGGCGGAAGGAGGTGGGATGAGCAGTTCTTC	CASSLGGRRWDEQFF
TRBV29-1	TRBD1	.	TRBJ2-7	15	TGCAGCGTTGACGACCCGGACAGGGGGAACTACGAGCAGTACTTC	CSVDDPDRGNYEQYF
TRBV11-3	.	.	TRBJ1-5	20	TGTGCCAGCAGCTTAGATTATACTAGTTCGGGGATCGGTCCTAATCAGCCCCAGCATTTT	CASSLDYTSSGIGPNQPQHF
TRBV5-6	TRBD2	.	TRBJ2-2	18	TGTGCCAGCAGCTCTCCTTCGGGTAGCGGGAGAGGTACCGGGGAGCTGTTTTTT	CASSSPSGSGRGTGELFF
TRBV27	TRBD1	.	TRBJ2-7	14	TGTGCCAGCAGGAGGGCAGGGGGCAGCTACGAGCAGTACTTC	CASRRAGGSYEQYF
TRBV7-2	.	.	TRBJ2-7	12	TGTGCCAGCAGCCGAAGGGGGGACGAGCAGTACTTC	CASSRRGDEQYF
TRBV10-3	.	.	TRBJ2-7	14	TGTGCCATCAGTGAGCCAGACATGGAATACGAGCAGTACTTC	CAISEPDMEYEQYF
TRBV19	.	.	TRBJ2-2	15	TGTGCCAGTAGTATTGGCAGGGGAGGCACCGGGGAGCTGTTTTTT	CASSIGRGGTGELFF
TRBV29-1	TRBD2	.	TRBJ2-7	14	TGCAGCGTTTCCGGGACTAGCGACTTCTACGAGCAGTACTTC	CSVSGTSDFYEQYF
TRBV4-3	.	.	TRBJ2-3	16	TGCGCCAGCAGCCAATTAACCTACTCCAGGGGAGATACGCAGTATTTT	CASSQLTYSRGDTQYF
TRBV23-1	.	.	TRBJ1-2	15	TGCGCCAGCAGTCAATCGTTGGCAGTACTCCCTGGCTACACCTTC	CASSQSLAVLPGYTF
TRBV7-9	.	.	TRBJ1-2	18	TGTGCCAGCAGCCCTAGGGGGGCCATTAGCTCCCCTAACTATGGCTACACCTTC	CASSPRGAISSPNYGYTF
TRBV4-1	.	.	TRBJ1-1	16	TGCGCCAGCAGCCAAGATGGCTCAGGGAGGAACACTGAAGCTTTCTTT	CASSQDGSGRNTEAFF
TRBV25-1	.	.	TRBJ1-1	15	TGTGCCAGCAGTGATAGTCTGGGGGTGAACACTGAAGCTTTCTTT	CASSDSLGVNTEAFF
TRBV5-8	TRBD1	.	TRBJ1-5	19	TGTGCCAGCAGCGGTGTGAGGAGACCCGGACAGGGAGGAGGGCAGCCCCAGCATTTT	CASSGVRRPGQGGGQPQHF
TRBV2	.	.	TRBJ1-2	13	TGTGCCAGCGTCCGGACGGGGGCCGATGGCTACACCTTC	CASVRTGADGYTF
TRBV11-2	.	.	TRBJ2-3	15	TGTGCCAGCAGCTTAGGCGCAGCAAGCACAGATACGCAGTATTTT	CASSLGAASTDTQYF
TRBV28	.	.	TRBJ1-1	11	TGTGCCAGCAGTGCCAGCCTTGAAGCTTTCTTT	CASSASLEAFF
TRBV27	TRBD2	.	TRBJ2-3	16	TGTGCCAGCAGTTTGTTGCTAGCGGGGAGCACAGATACGCAGTATTTT	CASSLLLAGSTDTQYF
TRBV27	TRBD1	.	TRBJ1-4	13	TGTGCCAGCAGTGGAAACAGGGGCGAAAAACTGTTTTTT	CASSGNRGEKLFF
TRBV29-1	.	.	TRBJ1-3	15	TGCAGCGTTGAAGTTTGGGGGGCCGGTGGAAACACCATATATTTT	CSVEVWGAGGNTIYF
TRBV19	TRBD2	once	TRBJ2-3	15	TGTGCCAGTAGTATGGTAGCGGGAGGGCCGGATACGCAGTATTTT	CASSMVAGGPDTQYF
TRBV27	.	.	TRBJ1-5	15	TGTGCCAGCAGTTTATCGGGGGGGCCCTATCAGCCCCAGCATTTT	CASSLSGGPYQPQHF
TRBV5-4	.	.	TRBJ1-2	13	TGTGCCAGCAGCTTGGATGGGCTAGCCCAGTACACCTTC	CASSLDGLAQYTF
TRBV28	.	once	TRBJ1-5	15	TGTGCCAGCAGTTTAGGACAATATTCTAATCAGCCCCAGCATTTT	CASSLGQYSNQPQHF
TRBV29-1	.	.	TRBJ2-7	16	TGCAGCGTTGAATCGGGCAGTCGTGGTGGACGCTACGAGCAGTACTTC	CSVESGSRGGRYEQYF
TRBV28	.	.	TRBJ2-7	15	TGTGCCAGCCTTGACCGGAACCGATTAAGGCACGAGCAGTACTTC	CASLDRNRLRHEQYF
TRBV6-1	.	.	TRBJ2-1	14	TGTGCCAGCAGTGAATGGGGAAGCTACAATGAGCAGTTCTTC	CASSEWGSYNEQFF
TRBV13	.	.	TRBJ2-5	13	TGTGCCAGCAGCTTAGGCCGGGATGAGACCCAGTACTTC	CASSLGRDETQYF
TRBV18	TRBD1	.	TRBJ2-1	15	TGTGCCAGCTCACGCCGGGACAGCTCCTACAATGAGCAGTTCTTC	CASSRRDSSYNEQFF
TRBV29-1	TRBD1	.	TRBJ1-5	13	TGCAGCGTCATAAAGGGGGCCGGTCAGCCCCAGCATTTT	CSVIKGAGQPQHF
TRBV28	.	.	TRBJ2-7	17	TGTGCCAGCTGCCGTCTCGTTTTGACAGAGGCCTGCTACGAGCAGTACTTC	CASCRLVLTEACYEQYF